This T cell receptor (beta chain) was recovered during a study of PD-1 blockade in classical Hodgkin lymphoma. This clone was seen more than once but under ten times. TCRdb keeps only in-frame clones here, not all; method: immunoSEQ multiplex PCR. The data contain approximately 22,000 clones, 60% to 80% of them singletons. Specified time point: cycle 4 day 1 (C4D1), after 6 weeks of nivolumab. Each of the patients experienced relapse following autologous stem cell transplantation, and their brentuximab vedotin exposure differed. The clonotype was recovered from a human donor with classical Hodgkin lymphoma. The sample in question was peripheral blood mononuclear cells (PBMCs), obtained before the fourth cycle of nivolumab.

Here the CDR3 reads CASSLKGSSYNSPLHF. The CDR3 nucleotides are TGCGCCAGCAGCTTGAAGGGGAGCTCCTATAATTCACCCCTCCACTTT. This chain connects TRBV5-1 to TRBJ1-6; TRBD1 is a possible D gene (5 bases). The CDR3 consists of 16 residues. The V gene lost 1 base and the J gene lost 0 bases, with 8 bases spanning the gap. CDR1 and CDR2 (germline): SGHRS, YFSETQ.